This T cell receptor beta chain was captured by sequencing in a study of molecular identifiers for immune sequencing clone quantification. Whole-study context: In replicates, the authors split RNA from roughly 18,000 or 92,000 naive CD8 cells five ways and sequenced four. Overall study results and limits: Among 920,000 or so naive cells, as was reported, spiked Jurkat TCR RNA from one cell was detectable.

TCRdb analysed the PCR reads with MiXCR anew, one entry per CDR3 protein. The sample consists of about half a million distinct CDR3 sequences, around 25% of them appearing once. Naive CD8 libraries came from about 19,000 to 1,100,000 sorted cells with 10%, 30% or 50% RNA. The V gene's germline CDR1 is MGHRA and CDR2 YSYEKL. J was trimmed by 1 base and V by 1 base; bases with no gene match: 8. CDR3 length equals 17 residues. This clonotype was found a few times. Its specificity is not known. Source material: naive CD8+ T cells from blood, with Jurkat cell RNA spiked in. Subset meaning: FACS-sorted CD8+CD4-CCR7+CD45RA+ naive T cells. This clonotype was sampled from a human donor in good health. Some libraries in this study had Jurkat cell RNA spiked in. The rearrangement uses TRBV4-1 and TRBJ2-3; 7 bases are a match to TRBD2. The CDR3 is CASSQGAGVGGTDTQYF. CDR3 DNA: TGCGCCAGCAGCCAAGGGGCGGGAGTGGGTGGCACAGATACGCAGTATTTT.